Described below is a single T cell receptor beta chain sequence and its context. This CDR3 has 12 residues. Germline CDR1 is SNHLY and CDR2 is FYNNEI. V shed 9 bases and J 6 bases; nucleotides not matched to a gene: 2. This record belongs to a study of PD-L1 blockade in urothelial cancer. Study background: In the patient group, most of the roughly 30 were males with bladder-origin urothelial cancer. Chemotherapy regimens numbering 0 to 3 had been given to patients.

The repertoire was sequenced with immunoSEQ multiplex PCR; TCRdb's copy has only in-frame clones and lacks some. The table includes 25,000 to 40,000 clones, around 83% detected once. This clonotype was sampled from a man between 60 and 75 years old with urothelial cancer. The chain has TRBV2 and TRBJ1-5; 10 bases agree with TRBD1. Sequenced here: PBMCs, sampled around atezolizumab (anti-PD-L1) treatment. The CDR3 protein is CASRQGAQPQHF. The CDR3 nucleotides are TGTGCCAGTCGACAGGGGGCTCAGCCCCAGCATTTT.